This T cell receptor (beta chain) was retrieved from a study of T-cell memory formation after mild COVID-19. This clonotype was counted a few times. Germline assignment: CDR1 WSHSY and CDR2 SAAADI. V shed 6 bases, J shed 0 bases, and the junction held 4 bases outside the gene matches. This CDR3 spans 14 amino acids. 5'RACE with constant-segment primers yielded barcoded, UMI-tagged TCR alpha and TCR beta cDNA libraries. MiXCR, run by TCRdb on the 5' RACE reads, gives a single entry per CDR3 protein. Of fewer than 600,000 distinct CDR3 sequences listed, roughly 21% are singletons. This chain joins TRBV10-2 and TRBJ1-1; 7 bases align to TRBD1. The TCR was taken from an adult woman who had mild COVID-19 (a few samples of this study predate the infection). Cell type and time point are not known. Sequencing was done on a sample of PBMCs or a T cell subset sorted from them (not recorded which). Here the CDR3 DNA reads TGCGCCAGCAGAGGTGGGACAGTGAACACTGAAGCTTTCTTT. It encodes CASRGGTVNTEAFF.